The 32 T cell receptor beta chains presented below share a single source sample, sequenced in a study of cytomegalovirus exposure and HLA in healthy donors. The PCR made use of 60 Vbeta and 13 Jbeta primers. Sequencing was performed with immunoSEQ multiplex PCR; in TCRdb, only in-frame clones are kept and a portion is missing. The sample yields approximately 170,000 clones, approximately 81% seen once. The source material was PBMCs. The receptors here all came from a boy aged 2 to 10 in good health and CMV-seronegative.

J is TRBJ1-5 and V is TRBV6-1; 9 nucleotides align to TRBD1. CDR1 is MNHNS, CDR2 SASEGT, per germline. The CDR3 is 14 amino acids. The ends lost 6 bases at V and 6 bases at J; junction bases unmatched: 6. CDR3 region: CASRDRDRVQPQHF. The CDR3 DNA sequence: TGTGCCAGCAGGGACCGGGACAGGGTTCAGCCCCAGCATTTT.

This chain's CDR3 is CASSVDWSTDTQYF. The CDR3 DNA follows: TGTGCCAGCAGCGTAGACTGGAGCACAGATACGCAGTATTTT. V is TRBV9 and J is TRBJ2-3, with D unresolved. The CDR3 is 14 amino acids. V dropped 0 bases and J dropped 0 bases, with 5 bases sitting between them. The germline CDR1 and CDR2 sequences are SGDLS and YYNGEE.

DNA of the CDR3: TGTGCCAGTAGTAGAAGGGACACTTACACTGAAGCTTTCTTT. Protein sequence: CASSRRDTYTEAFF. The chain uses TRBV19 and TRBJ1-1; perhaps TRBD1 as D (6 bases). Per germline, CDR1 LNHDA and CDR2 SQIVND (reference sequence). The CDR3 runs 14 residues. V was shortened by 4 bases and J by 3 bases, with 12 bases between the two germline ends.

The chain has TRBV7-3 and TRBJ1-5; no definite D call. CDR1 and CDR2 (germline): SGHTA, FQGTGA. The CDR3 extends over 17 amino acids. V lost 11 bases and J lost 0, with 23 bases in between. This CDR3 is CAAFVARNPNSNQPQHF. The CDR3 region has the DNA TGTGCCGCCTTCGTCGCCCGAAACCCTAATAGCAATCAGCCCCAGCATTTT.

V usage is TRBV5-4 and J usage is TRBJ2-1, with 12 bases fitting TRBD2. The length of the CDR3 is 17 residues. J was trimmed by 8 bases and V by 4 bases; bases with no gene match: 13. Germline V gene sequence: CDR1 SGHNT, CDR2 YYREEE (reference sequence). The CDR3 spells CASSRLGTSGPTHEQFF. For the CDR3, the DNA is TGTGCCAGCAGCCGCTTGGGGACTAGCGGGCCTACCCATGAGCAGTTCTTC.

The chain employs TRBV5-1 and TRBJ2-1; 11 bases match TRBD1. J was trimmed by 6 bases and V by 4 bases; bases with no gene match: 9. The CDR3 totals 16 residues. CDR1 is SGHRS, CDR2 YFSETQ, per germline. The CDR3 spells CASSAPGTGGPNEQFF. DNA of the CDR3: TGCGCCAGCAGCGCCCCCGGGACAGGGGGTCCCAATGAGCAGTTCTTC.

The chain couples TRBV27 to TRBJ2-1, with TRBD2 matching 13 bases. V lost 3 bases and J lost 6; bases outside the gene matches: 2. The germline V gene encodes CDR1 MNHEY and CDR2 SMNVEV (reference sequence). CDR3 length equals 15 residues. The CDR3, as DNA: TGTGCCAGCAGTTTTGGGACTAGCGGGGTCAATGAGCAGTTCTTC. This codes for CASSFGTSGVNEQFF.

J is TRBJ2-1 and V is TRBV28, with 12 bases matching TRBD2. CDR1 is MDHEN and CDR2 is SYDVKM in the germline V gene. This CDR3 is 17 amino acids long. V dropped 4 bases and J dropped 3; count of bases not matched to a gene: 7. This CDR3 is CASSSRTSGAYYNEQFF. The CDR3 DNA is TGTGCCAGCAGTTCCAGGACTAGCGGGGCATACTACAATGAGCAGTTCTTC.

This clone occurred many times. The chain combines TRBV6-6 with TRBJ1-2, with 8 bases fitting TRBD1. CDR1 and CDR2 from the germline V gene are MNHNY and SVGAGI (reference sequence). V shed 5 bases and J 6 bases; nucleotides not matched to a gene: 5. The CDR3 is 13 residues long. In nucleotides, the CDR3 is TGTGCCAGCAGTACACAGGGGGTGGATGGCTACACCTTC. Translating it yields CASSTQGVDGYTF.

J is TRBJ1-4 and V is TRBV6-6, with 10 nucleotides matching TRBD1. Germline values: CDR1 MNHNY, CDR2 SVGAGI (reference sequence). J gave up 11 bases and V 5 bases, and 14 bases lay outside the gene matches. The CDR3 is made up of 16 amino acids. The CDR3 nucleotides are TGTGCCAGCAGTCATGACAGGGGGCAAGGCCTTGACAAACTGTTTTTT. Encoded protein: CASSHDRGQGLDKLFF.

The J gene is TRBJ1-2, the V gene TRBV29-1; no reliable D call. CDR3 length: 11 residues. V shed 4 bases and J shed 3 bases, with 6 bases lying between them. CDR1 SQVTM and CDR2 ANQGSEA come from the germline V gene. The CDR3 nucleotides read TGCAGCGTTGGAGACGACTATGGCTACACCTTC. Translated, it gives CSVGDDYGYTF. The variable domain in full, completed from reference TRBV29-1 and TRBJ1-2, reads SAVISQKPSRDICQRGTSLTIQCQVDSQVTMMFWYRQQPGQSLTLIATANQGSEATYESGFVIDKFPISRPNLTFSTLTVSNMSPEDSSIYLCSVGDDYGYTFGSGTRLTVV.

The chain carries TRBV4-2 and TRBJ2-1, with 7 positions matching TRBD2. With V trimmed by 0 bases and J by 2 bases, 4 bases remained unmatched. This CDR3 is 16 amino acids long. Looked up from germline, CDR1 is LGHNA and CDR2 is YNFKEQ. The CDR3 region has the DNA TGTGCCAGCAGCCAAGAAATGGGGGGGGCCTACAATGAGCAGTTCTTC. Translated, it gives CASSQEMGGAYNEQFF.

The rearrangement joins TRBV5-4 to TRBJ1-1, with D possibly matching TRBD1 (6 bases). V was trimmed by 0 bases and J by 0 bases, leaving 12 bases between them. The CDR3 length is 16 residues. The germline CDR1 and CDR2 sequences are SGHNT and YYREEE (reference sequence). CDR3 sequence reads: CASSLAAGQMNTEAFF. The CDR3 nucleotides read TGTGCCAGCAGCTTGGCCGCCGGACAGATGAACACTGAAGCTTTCTTT.

The chain couples TRBV19 to TRBJ2-1; maybe TRBD1 (5 bases). V lost 6 bases and J lost 8, with 20 bases in between. Germline values: CDR1 LNHDA, CDR2 SQIVND (reference sequence). The CDR3 runs 15 residues. This CDR3 is CASSPVQGRWYEQFF. In DNA, the CDR3 is TGTGCCAGTAGCCCGGTGCAGGGTCGTTGGTATGAGCAGTTCTTC.

The chain carries TRBV5-5 and TRBJ1-2, with 9 bases lining up with TRBD1. Germline CDR1 and CDR2: SGHKS and YYEKEE (reference sequence). The CDR3 contains 16 residues. Germline trimming cut 5 bases from V and 8 bases from J; bases unmatched to any gene: 16. The chain's CDR3 is CASSRGQGWLLGGYTF. CDR3 sequence (DNA): TGTGCCAGCAGTCGGGGACAGGGATGGCTGTTGGGAGGCTACACCTTC.

V usage is TRBV9 and J usage is TRBJ2-3, with TRBD2 matching 8 bases. With V trimmed by 7 bases and J by 6 bases, 7 bases remained unmatched. CDR1 and CDR2 from the germline V gene are SGDLS and YYNGEE. The CDR3 runs to 13 residues. The CDR3 here is CASERGSADTQYF. The CDR3 nucleotides are TGTGCCAGCGAGCGGGGGTCAGCCGATACGCAGTATTTT.

This rearrangement joins TRBV5-4 to TRBJ2-3; 10 bases match TRBD2. Germline V gives CDR1 SGHNT, CDR2 YYREEE (reference sequence). J gave up 1 base and V 0 bases, and 11 bases lay outside the gene matches. This CDR3 is built from 19 residues. CDR3: CASSLGGAGGLTRTDTQYF. Here the CDR3 DNA reads TGTGCCAGCAGCTTGGGGGGAGCGGGGGGGCTTACTCGCACAGATACGCAGTATTTT.

V gene TRBV10-3 combines with J gene TRBJ1-3; D is uncertain. Trimming took off 3 bases at V and 4 bases at J, with 4 bases between the two ends. Germline CDR1 ENHRY, CDR2 SYGVKD. The CDR3 is 12 amino acids. The DNA of the CDR3 is TGTGCCATCAGTGACAGAGGAAACACCATATATTTT. This sequence encodes CAISDRGNTIYF.

CDR3 protein: CAISESQAGNTIYF. DNA for the CDR3: TGTGCCATCAGTGAGTCGCAGGCTGGAAACACCATATATTTT. The chain uses TRBV10-3 and TRBJ1-3, with no clear D. The V and J ends lost 0 bases and 2 bases respectively, with 5 bases between them. CDR1 is ENHRY, CDR2 SYGVKD, per germline. There are 14 residues in the CDR3.

The CDR3 loop reads CASLGGVRTEAFF. The CDR3, as DNA: TGTGCCAGCCTGGGAGGGGTAAGGACTGAAGCTTTCTTT. The chain carries TRBV2 and TRBJ1-1; TRBD1 is a possible D gene (5 bases). In germline, CDR1 is SNHLY, CDR2 FYNNEI. V was trimmed by 8 bases and J by 5 bases, leaving 15 bases between them. This CDR3 has 13 amino acids.

This clone was seen just once. The V gene is TRBV4-2, the J gene TRBJ1-3; D perhaps matches TRBD1 (6 bases). The CDR3 has 15 amino acids. The germline gives CDR1 LGHNA, CDR2 YNFKEQ. V lost 0 bases to trimming and J lost 3 bases, with 9 bases between them. This CDR3 is CASSQDPGVGNTIYF. DNA for the CDR3: TGTGCCAGCAGCCAAGATCCAGGGGTTGGAAACACCATATATTTT.

J is TRBJ2-2 and V is TRBV9, with TRBD1 as a possible D gene (5 bases). CDR1 and CDR2 from the germline V gene are SGDLS and YYNGEE. CDR3 length: 13 amino acids. Trimming removed 0 bases at V and 9 bases at J, with 9 bases between. The CDR3 loop is CASSVAQDRELFF. Written as DNA, the CDR3 is TGTGCCAGCAGCGTAGCTCAGGACAGGGAGCTGTTTTTT.

The sample holds a few counts of this clone. The chain joins TRBV5-5 to TRBJ1-4, with 7 nucleotides matching TRBD1. The CDR3 spans 16 residues. The V gene's germline CDR1 is SGHKS and CDR2 YYEKEE (reference sequence). With V trimmed by 2 bases and J by 7 bases, 11 bases remained unmatched. The DNA for the CDR3 is TGTGCCAGCAGCTTATCCGGGACAGTCGTGGTTGAAAAACTGTTTTTT. Residues: CASSLSGTVVVEKLFF.

The rearrangement uses TRBV7-2 and TRBJ2-3; D may be TRBD2 (6 bases). The CDR3 consists of 12 residues. Trimming cost V 6 bases and J 5 bases, with 9 bases left between them. Germline V gene data show CDR1 as SGHTA and CDR2 as FQGNSA. The CDR3 DNA sequence: TGTGCCAGCAGTCGGGAGCTAGATACGCAGTATTTT. Protein: CASSRELDTQYF.

The J gene is TRBJ1-5, the V gene TRBV28; D might be TRBD1 (6 bases). The CDR3 is made up of 16 amino acids. From germline, CDR1 is MDHEN and CDR2 SYDVKM. Trimming took off 4 bases at V and 5 bases at J, with 18 bases between the two ends. CDR3 sequence reads: CASSYLFRDTHQPQHF. Written as DNA, the CDR3 is TGTGCCAGCAGTTACTTATTCCGGGACACTCATCAGCCCCAGCATTTT. Drawing the rest from reference TRBV28 and TRBJ1-5, the complete variable domain is DVKVTQSSRYLVKRTGEKVFLECVQDMDHENMFWYRQDPGLGLRLIYFSYDVKMKEKGDIPEGYSVSREKKERFSLILESASTNQTSMYLCASSYLFRDTHQPQHFGDGTRLSIL.

The chain carries TRBV6-5 and TRBJ2-7; TRBD2 agrees at 8 bases. The CDR3 length is 15 residues. In germline, CDR1 is MNHEY, CDR2 SVGAGI. The ends lost 2 bases at V and 4 bases at J; junction bases unmatched: 7. The CDR3 sequence is CASSYGAGVVYEQYF. CDR3 bases: TGTGCCAGCAGTTACGGAGCGGGAGTAGTGTACGAGCAGTACTTC.

The CDR3 spells CASSLSGSVSETQYF. The DNA for the CDR3 is TGTGCCAGCAGCCTTAGCGGGAGCGTGTCAGAGACCCAGTACTTC. The V call is TRBV5-6, the J call TRBJ2-5, with 9 bases identical to TRBD2. This CDR3 is 15 amino acids long. The ends lost 4 bases at V and 4 bases at J; junction bases unmatched: 8. CDR1 is SGHDT and CDR2 is YYEEEE in the germline V gene. Full variable domain (rest looked up from reference TRBV5-6 and TRBJ2-5): DAGVTQSPTHLIKTRGQQVTLRCSPKSGHDTVSWYQQALGQGPQFIFQYYEEEERQRGNFPDRFSGHQFPNYSSELNVNALLLGDSALYLCASSLSGSVSETQYFGPGTRLLVL.

V and J are TRBV2 and TRBJ2-3; 9 nucleotides match TRBD1. The V gene end was trimmed by 6 bases and the J gene end by 4 bases; junction bases not matched to a gene: 11. Germline loops: CDR1 SNHLY, CDR2 FYNNEI. The CDR3 contains 16 residues. CDR3 sequence (DNA): TGTGCCAGCAGGAAGACAAACAGGGGGCTGGCAGATACGCAGTATTTT. Translating it yields CASRKTNRGLADTQYF.

The CDR3 coding sequence is TGTGCCAGCAGCCGCCAACTCGGCGGGGCGGGAGATACGCAGTATTTT. It codes for CASSRQLGGAGDTQYF. This chain uses TRBV6-6 with TRBJ2-3; the D gene is possibly TRBD2 (6 bases). Trimming pared 6 bases from V and 5 bases from J, leaving 21 bases between. The CDR3 covers 16 residues. Germline-derived CDR1 and CDR2 are MNHNY and SVGAGI (reference sequence).

This clone was seen just once. The chain carries TRBV27 and TRBJ1-5; D uncertain. The germline V and J ends were trimmed by 6 bases and 1 base, with 13 bases remaining between them. The CDR3 loop spans 15 amino acids. CDR1 MNHEY and CDR2 SMNVEV come from the germline V gene (reference sequence). CDR3 sequence reads: CASSSAKESNQPQHF. CDR3 DNA: TGTGCCAGCAGCTCTGCCAAGGAGAGCAATCAGCCCCAGCATTTT.

The chain links TRBV30 to TRBJ2-4, with D possibly matching TRBD2 (7 bases). The length of the CDR3 is 11 residues. CDR1 GTSNPN and CDR2 SVGIG come from the germline V gene (reference sequence). The CDR3 is CAGGASPIQYF. The DNA of the CDR3 is TGTGCTGGGGGGGCTAGTCCGATTCAGTACTTC. The whole variable domain, filled in from reference TRBV30 and TRBJ2-4, reads SQTIHQWPATLVQPVGSPLSLECTVEGTSNPNLYWYRQAAGRGLQLLFYSVGIGQISSEVPQNLSASRPQDRQFILSSKKLLLSDSGFYLCAGGASPIQYFGAGTRLSVL.

This clone was picked up one time. The rearrangement joins TRBV7-9 to TRBJ2-1; 8 bases align to TRBD2. In germline, CDR1 is SEHNR, CDR2 FQNEAQ (reference sequence). J was trimmed by 10 bases and V by 2 bases; bases with no gene match: 7. The length of the CDR3 is 14 residues. The CDR3 nucleotides are TGTGCCAGCAGCTTACTTAGCGGGGACTTCGAGCAGTTCTTC. Protein sequence: CASSLLSGDFEQFF.